Below are 9 T cell receptor gamma chains sequenced from a single sample in a study of human gamma delta and Vdelta1 T cells. TCRdb redid clone calling on the PCR reads using CATT. This table has over 200 gamma-chain clones, approximately 18% appearing once. The sequenced material came from Vdelta1 gamma-delta T cells from blood. The receptor source for this set is a human donor in good health.

As to this clone: TCRdb lists the protein of a much larger clone for this DNA, which differs at residue 9, so this is likely a read error; the protein given here is translated from the DNA itself. Other DNA sequences in this specimen translate into the identical CDR3. V is TRGV9 and J is TRGJP. The germline V gene encodes CDR1 GITISATS and CDR2 ISYDGTV (reference sequence). CDR3 length: 16 amino acids. CDR3 sequence reads: CALWEVREVGKKNKVF. The DNA of the CDR3 is TGTGCCTTGTGGGAGGTGCGGGAGGTGGGCAAAAAAAACAAGGTCTTT.

This clone is deemed medium-sized (0.01 to 0.1%). A far larger clone lies a single base away; this is likely a read error. The chain joins TRGV9 to TRGJP. The CDR3 is 16 residues long. Germline lookup yields CDR1 GITISATS and CDR2 ISYDGTV (reference sequence). The CDR3 DNA reads TGTGCCTTGCGGGAGGTGCGGGAGTTGGGCAAAAAAATCAAGGTATTT. Translated: CALREVRELGKKIKVF.

This rearrangement joins TRGV3 to TRGJ1 or TRGJ2. V shed 0 bases and J 3 bases; nucleotides not matched to a gene: 8. Germline CDR1 VTNTFY, CDR2 YDVSTARD (reference sequence). The CDR3 totals 15 residues. The CDR3, as DNA: TGTGCCACCTGGGACAGGCCGCGGGTTTATTATAAGAAACTCTTT. This sequence encodes CATWDRPRVYYKKLF.

By proportion, this clone is medium-sized. A far bigger clonotype differs at one base, so this is likely a read error. Other DNA sequences in the sample encode the same CDR3. This chain connects TRGV9 to TRGJP. Germline V gene sequence: CDR1 GITISATS, CDR2 ISYDGTV (reference sequence). The CDR3 totals 16 residues. The CDR3 is CALWEVRELGKKIKVF. For the CDR3, the DNA is TGTGCCCTGTGGGAGGTGCGGGAGTTGGGCAAAAAAATCAAGGTATTT.

The chain has TRGV9 and TRGJ1 or TRGJ2. CDR3 length: 11 amino acids. The ends lost 12 bases at V and 10 bases at J; junction bases unmatched: 15. CDR1 is GITISATS, CDR2 ISYDGTV, per germline (reference sequence). Written as DNA, the CDR3 is TGTGCCGGGTGGTATGTTGGCAAGAAACTCTTT. Translating it yields CAGWYVGKKLF.

This clone was detected only a few times. The J gene is TRGJ1 or TRGJ2, the V gene TRGV9. The CDR3 contains 11 residues. CDR1 is GITISATS and CDR2 is ISYDGTV in the germline V gene (reference sequence). The junction had 5 bases not matched to a gene; V was cut back by 2 bases and J by 10 bases. The DNA of the CDR3 is TGTGCCTTGTGGGAGGACCGAAAGAAACTCTTT. Translated, it gives CALWEDRKKLF.

Regarding this clone: One end of the junction varies from germline; a read error may be responsible. This chain connects TRGV4 to TRGJP. The germline V gene has CDR1 EGSTGY and CDR2 YDSYTSSV. The CDR3 is 17 residues long. CDR3 sequence (DNA): TGTGCCACCTGGGACGGGCGGGTGGAGTTGGACAAAAAAATCAAGGTATTT. It yields the protein CATWDGRVELDKKIKVF.

On this clone: A read error is likely here: a far larger clone is one base away. Additional DNA sequences in this sample encode the identical CDR3. The V and J genes are TRGV9 and TRGJ1 or TRGJ2. The CDR3 totals 16 residues. Germline CDR1 GITISATS, CDR2 ISYDGTV (reference sequence). CDR3 coding DNA: TGTGCTTTGTGGGAGCCCGACCGCCTGATCCATTATAAGAAACTCTTT. Translating gives CALWEPDRLIHYKKLF.

The chain is built from TRGV9 and TRGJ1 or TRGJ2. The CDR3 length is 16 residues. Germline values: CDR1 GITISATS, CDR2 ISYDGTV (reference sequence). V shed 0 bases, J shed 16 bases, and the junction held 24 bases outside the gene matches. The CDR3 sequence is CALWEVREVCKKKKLF. CDR3 bases: TGTGCCTTGTGGGAGGTGCGGGAGGTGTGTAAAAAAAAAAAGCTCTTT.